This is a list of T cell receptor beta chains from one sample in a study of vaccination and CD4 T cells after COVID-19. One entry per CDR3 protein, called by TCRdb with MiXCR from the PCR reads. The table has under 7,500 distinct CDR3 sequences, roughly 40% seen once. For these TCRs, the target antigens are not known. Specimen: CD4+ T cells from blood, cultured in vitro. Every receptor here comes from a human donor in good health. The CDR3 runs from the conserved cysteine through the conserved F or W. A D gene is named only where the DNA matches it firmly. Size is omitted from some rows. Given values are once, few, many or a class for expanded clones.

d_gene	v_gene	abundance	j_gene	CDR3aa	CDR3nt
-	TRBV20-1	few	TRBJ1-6	CSATTGTNSPLHF	TGCAGTGCAACGACAGGAACGAATTCACCCCTCCACTTT
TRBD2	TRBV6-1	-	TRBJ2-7	CASSEFPARTSEGSYEQYF	TGTGCCAGCAGTGAGTTTCCAGCCCGGACTAGCGAAGGCTCCTACGAGCAGTACTTC
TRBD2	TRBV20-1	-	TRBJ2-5	CSAPRAGGLETQYF	TGCAGTGCCCCCAGAGCGGGGGGGCTCGAGACCCAGTACTTC
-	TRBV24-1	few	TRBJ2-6	CATSLSGANVLTF	TGTGCCACCAGCCTCTCTGGGGCCAACGTCCTGACTTTC
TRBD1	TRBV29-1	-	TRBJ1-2	CSVEDRDRDAFWGYTF	TGCAGCGTTGAAGACCGGGACAGGGACGCTTTTTGGGGCTACACCTTC
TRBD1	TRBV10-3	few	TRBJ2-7	CAISDGGTGGRYEQYF	TGTGCCATCAGTGATGGGGGGACAGGGGGCCGATACGAGCAGTACTTC
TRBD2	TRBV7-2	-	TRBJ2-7	CASSLEAGATYEQYF	TGTGCCAGCAGCTTGGAAGCGGGGGCCACCTACGAGCAGTACTTC
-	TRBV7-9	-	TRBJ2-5	CATLALGQAETQYF	TGTGCCACCCTGGCCCTTGGGCAGGCGGAGACCCAGTACTTC
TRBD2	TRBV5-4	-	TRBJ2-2	CASSMGTSGVHTGELFF	TGTGCCAGCAGCATGGGGACTAGCGGGGTTCACACCGGGGAGCTGTTTTTT
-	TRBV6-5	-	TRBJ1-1	CASTYDAWTSEAFF	TGTGCCAGCACTTACGACGCCTGGACAAGTGAAGCTTTCTTT
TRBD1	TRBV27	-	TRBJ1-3	CASSRRQGGSGNTIYF	TGTGCCAGCAGCCGCAGACAGGGAGGGTCTGGAAACACCATATATTTT
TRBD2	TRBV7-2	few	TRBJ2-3	CASSLRVAGTSTDTQYF	TGTGCCAGCAGCTTACGGGTAGCGGGGACTAGCACAGATACGCAGTATTTT
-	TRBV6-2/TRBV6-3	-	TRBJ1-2	CASSGRSGYTF	TGTGCCAGCAGCGGACGGAGTGGCTACACCTTC
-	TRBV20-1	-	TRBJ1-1	CSARWAPNTEAFF	TGCAGTGCTAGATGGGCCCCTAACACTGAAGCTTTCTTT
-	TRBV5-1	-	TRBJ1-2	CASSPSGLAGSGHTF	TGCGCCAGCAGCCCCTCGGGGCTGGCCGGAAGTGGCCACACCTTC
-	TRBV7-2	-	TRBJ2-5	CASSLVRETQYF	TGTGCCAGCAGCTTAGTCCGGGAGACCCAGTACTTC
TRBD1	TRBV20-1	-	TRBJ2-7	CSAHAGQGVGVYEQYF	TGCAGTGCTCACGCGGGACAGGGAGTGGGGGTGTACGAGCAGTACTTC